This TCR beta chain stems from a study of blood T cell repertoires in COVID-19. The germline CDR1 and CDR2 sequences are MNHEY and SMNVEV (reference sequence). V was shortened by 2 bases and J by 0 bases, with 15 bases between the two germline ends. This CDR3 is built from 17 residues. The assay was immunoSEQ multiplex PCR, and TCRdb's table has in-frame clones only and misses some. The sample consists of 50,000 to 70,000 clones, about 88% of them appearing once. V gene TRBV27 combines with J gene TRBJ2-3; a weak D match, TRBD1 (6 bases). The specimen sequenced was peripheral blood. This TCR was sampled from a woman in her 70s with active COVID-19. CDR3 protein: CASSLTVWGRSTDTQYF. CDR3 DNA: TGTGCCAGCAGTTTAACGGTTTGGGGGCGGAGCACAGATACGCAGTATTTT.